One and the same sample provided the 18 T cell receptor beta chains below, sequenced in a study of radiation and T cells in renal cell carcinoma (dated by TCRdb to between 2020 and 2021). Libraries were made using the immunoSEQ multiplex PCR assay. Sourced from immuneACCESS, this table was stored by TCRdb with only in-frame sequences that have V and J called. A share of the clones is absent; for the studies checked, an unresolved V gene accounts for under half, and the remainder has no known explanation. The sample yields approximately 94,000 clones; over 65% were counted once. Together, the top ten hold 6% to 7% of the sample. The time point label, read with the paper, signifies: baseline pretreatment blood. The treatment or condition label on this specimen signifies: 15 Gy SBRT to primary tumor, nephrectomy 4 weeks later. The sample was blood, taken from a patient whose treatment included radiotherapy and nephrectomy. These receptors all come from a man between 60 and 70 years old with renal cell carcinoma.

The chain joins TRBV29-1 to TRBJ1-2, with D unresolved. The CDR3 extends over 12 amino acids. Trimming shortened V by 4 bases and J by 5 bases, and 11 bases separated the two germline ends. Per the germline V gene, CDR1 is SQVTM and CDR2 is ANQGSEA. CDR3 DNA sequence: TGCAGCGTTGCTCCGACTGATTATGGCTACACCTTC. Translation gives CSVAPTDYGYTF. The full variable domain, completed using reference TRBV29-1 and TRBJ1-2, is SAVISQKPSRDICQRGTSLTIQCQVDSQVTMMFWYRQQPGQSLTLIATANQGSEATYESGFVIDKFPISRPNLTFSTLTVSNMSPEDSSIYLCSVAPTDYGYTFGSGTRLTVV.

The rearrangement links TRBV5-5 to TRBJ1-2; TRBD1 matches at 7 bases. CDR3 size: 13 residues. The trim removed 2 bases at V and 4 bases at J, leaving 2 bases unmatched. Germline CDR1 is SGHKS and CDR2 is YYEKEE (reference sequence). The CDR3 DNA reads TGTGCCAGCAGCTTTGAGGGGGCCTATGGCTACACCTTC. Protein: CASSFEGAYGYTF.

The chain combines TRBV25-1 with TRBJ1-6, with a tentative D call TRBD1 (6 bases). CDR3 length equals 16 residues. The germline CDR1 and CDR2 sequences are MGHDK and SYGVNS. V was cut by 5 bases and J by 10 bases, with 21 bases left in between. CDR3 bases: TGTGCCAGCAGTAGTCCATCGCCGGCCGGGGGCTCACCCCTCCACTTT. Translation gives CASSSPSPAGGSPLHF.

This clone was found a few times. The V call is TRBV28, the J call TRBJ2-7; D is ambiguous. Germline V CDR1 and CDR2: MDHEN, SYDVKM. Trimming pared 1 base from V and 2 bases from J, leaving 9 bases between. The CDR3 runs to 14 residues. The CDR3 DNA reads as TGTGCCAGCAGTTTATCAGTTTCTCCCTACGAGCAGTACTTC. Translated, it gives CASSLSVSPYEQYF.

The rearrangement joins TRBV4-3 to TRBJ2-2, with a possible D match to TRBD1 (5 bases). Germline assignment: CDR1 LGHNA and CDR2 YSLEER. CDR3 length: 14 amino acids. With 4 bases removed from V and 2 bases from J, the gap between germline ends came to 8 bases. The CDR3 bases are TGCGCCAGCAGCCGACAGTTTAACACCGGGGAGCTGTTTTTT. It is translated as CASSRQFNTGELFF.

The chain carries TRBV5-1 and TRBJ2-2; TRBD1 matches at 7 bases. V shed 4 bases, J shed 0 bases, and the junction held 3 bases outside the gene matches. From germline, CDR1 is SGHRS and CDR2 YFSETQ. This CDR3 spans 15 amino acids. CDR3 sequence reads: CASSTTGSNTGELFF. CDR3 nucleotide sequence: TGCGCCAGCAGCACGACAGGGTCGAACACCGGGGAGCTGTTTTTT.

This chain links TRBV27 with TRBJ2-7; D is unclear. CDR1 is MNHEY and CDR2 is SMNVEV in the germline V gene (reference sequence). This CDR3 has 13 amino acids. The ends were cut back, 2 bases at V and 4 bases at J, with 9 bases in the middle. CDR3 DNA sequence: TGTGCCAGCAGTTTAGGGTACGCTTACGAGCAGTACTTC. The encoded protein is CASSLGYAYEQYF.

The CDR3, as DNA: TGCGCCAGCAGCTTGGAGGGCAGGGAGAGCTATGGCTACACCTTC. Amino acids: CASSLEGRESYGYTF. The J gene is TRBJ1-2, the V gene TRBV5-1, with a weak D call TRBD1 (5 bases). The CDR3 length is 15 residues. Trimming stripped 0 bases from V and 4 bases from J, with 13 bases between. Germline loops: CDR1 SGHRS, CDR2 YFSETQ.

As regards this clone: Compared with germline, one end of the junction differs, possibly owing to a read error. The CDR3 nucleotides read TGTTCGGGACTCACCTCCTACGAGCAGTACTTC. Amino acids: CSGLTSYEQYF. This chain links TRBV20-1 with TRBJ2-7, with D maybe TRBD2 (6 bases). The CDR3 is made up of 11 amino acids. Germline lookup yields CDR1 DFQATT and CDR2 SNEGSKA (reference sequence).

The CDR3 region has the DNA TGCAGCGTTGAAGACAGGTTTGGCTACGAGCAGTACTTC. It is translated as CSVEDRFGYEQYF. The rearrangement uses TRBV29-1 and TRBJ2-5; D ambiguous. The J call may be wrong; the DNA end is better matched by TRBJ2-7. Germline CDR1 is SQVTM and CDR2 is ANQGSEA. The CDR3 runs to 13 residues.

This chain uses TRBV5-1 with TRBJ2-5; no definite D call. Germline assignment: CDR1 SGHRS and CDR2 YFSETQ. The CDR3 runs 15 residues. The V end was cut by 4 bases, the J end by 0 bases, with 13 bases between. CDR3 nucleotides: TGCGCCAGCAGCCCTGGGGTGGGTAACCAAGAGACCCAGTACTTC. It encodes CASSPGVGNQETQYF.

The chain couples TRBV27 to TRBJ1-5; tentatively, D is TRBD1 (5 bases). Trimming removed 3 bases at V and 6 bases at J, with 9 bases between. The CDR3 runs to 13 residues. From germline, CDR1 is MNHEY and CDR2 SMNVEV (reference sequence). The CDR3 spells CASSLGRVQPQHF. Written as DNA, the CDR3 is TGTGCCAGCAGTTTGGGCAGGGTTCAGCCCCAGCATTTT.

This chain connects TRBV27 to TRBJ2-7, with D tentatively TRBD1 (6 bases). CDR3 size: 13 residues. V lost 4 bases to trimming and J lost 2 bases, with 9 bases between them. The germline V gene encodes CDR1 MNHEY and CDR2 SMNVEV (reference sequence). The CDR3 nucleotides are TGTGCCAGCAGTTGGGGGCCAGCCTACGAGCAGTACTTC. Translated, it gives CASSWGPAYEQYF.

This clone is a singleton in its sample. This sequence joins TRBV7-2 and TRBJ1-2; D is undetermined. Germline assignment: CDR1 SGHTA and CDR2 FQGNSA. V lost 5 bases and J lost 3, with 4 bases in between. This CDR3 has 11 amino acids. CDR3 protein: CASSLYYGYTF. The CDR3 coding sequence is TGTGCCAGCAGCCTTTACTATGGCTACACCTTC.

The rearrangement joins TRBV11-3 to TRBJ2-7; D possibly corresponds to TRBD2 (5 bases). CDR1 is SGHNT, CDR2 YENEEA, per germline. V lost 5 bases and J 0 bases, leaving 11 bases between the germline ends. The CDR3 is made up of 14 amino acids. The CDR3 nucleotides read TGTGCCAGCAGCCCAGCTCGGGGCTCCTACGAGCAGTACTTC. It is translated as CASSPARGSYEQYF. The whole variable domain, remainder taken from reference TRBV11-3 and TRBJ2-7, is EAGVVQSPRYKIIEKKQPVAFWCNPISGHNTLYWYLQNLGQGPELLIRYENEEAVDDSQLPKDRFSAERLKGVDSTLKIQPAELGDSAVYLCASSPARGSYEQYFGPGTRLTVT.

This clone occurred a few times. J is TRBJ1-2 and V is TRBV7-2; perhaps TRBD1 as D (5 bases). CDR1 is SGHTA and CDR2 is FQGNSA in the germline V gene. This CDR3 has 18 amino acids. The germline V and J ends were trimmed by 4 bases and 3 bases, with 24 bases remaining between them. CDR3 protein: CASSSHVRSGRGDYGYTF. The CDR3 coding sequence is TGTGCCAGCAGCTCCCATGTGAGGTCGGGAAGGGGAGACTATGGCTACACCTTC.

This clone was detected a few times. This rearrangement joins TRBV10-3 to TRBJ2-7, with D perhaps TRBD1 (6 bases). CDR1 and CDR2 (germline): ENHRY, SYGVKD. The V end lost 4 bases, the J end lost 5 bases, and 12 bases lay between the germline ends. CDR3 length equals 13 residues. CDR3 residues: CAISAQGRDEQYF. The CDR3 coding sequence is TGTGCCATCAGTGCACAGGGCAGGGACGAGCAGTACTTC.

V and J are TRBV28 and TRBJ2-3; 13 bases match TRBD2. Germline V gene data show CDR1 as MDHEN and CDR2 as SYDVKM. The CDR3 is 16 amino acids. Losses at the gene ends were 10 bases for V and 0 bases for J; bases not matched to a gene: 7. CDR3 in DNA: TGTGCCACCAGGACTAGCGGGAGATCTAGCACAGATACGCAGTATTTT. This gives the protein CATRTSGRSSTDTQYF. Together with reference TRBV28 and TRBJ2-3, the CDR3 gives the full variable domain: DVKVTQSSRYLVKRTGEKVFLECVQDMDHENMFWYRQDPGLGLRLIYFSYDVKMKEKGDIPEGYSVSREKKERFSLILESASTNQTSMYLCATRTSGRSSTDTQYFGPGTRLTVL.